The entry below describes one TCR beta chain. Its target is unknown. A junction end diverges from the germline sequence, so it may reflect a read error. PCR was performed a second time for 7 to 11 cycles using a sample-barcoded 5' primer and a J-beta primer mix. MiXCR, applied by TCRdb to the 5' RACE reads, yields one record per CDR3 protein. Of 1.8 million or so distinct CDR3 sequences in the sample, roughly 43% were seen once. This entry comes from a study of blood T cells in healthy people across ages. Study results and caveats: Long-lived donors had more naive CD4+ cells and higher diversity than aged donors.

Germline assignment: CDR1 MNHNY and CDR2 SVGAGI (reference sequence). The CDR3 covers 17 residues. Each donor was a healthy Caucasian individual from Russia, aged 6 to 90. The extraction recovered at least 5.5 micrograms of total RNA per sample. This TCR derives from a human donor in good health. This chain links TRBV6-6 with TRBJ2-2; TRBD1 aligns across 12 bases. Input material: blood. The CDR3 spells CASSSGQGAIFPGERFF. In nucleotides, the CDR3 is TGTGCCAGCAGCTCGGGACAGGGGGCGATTTTTCCCGGGGAGCGGTTTTTT.